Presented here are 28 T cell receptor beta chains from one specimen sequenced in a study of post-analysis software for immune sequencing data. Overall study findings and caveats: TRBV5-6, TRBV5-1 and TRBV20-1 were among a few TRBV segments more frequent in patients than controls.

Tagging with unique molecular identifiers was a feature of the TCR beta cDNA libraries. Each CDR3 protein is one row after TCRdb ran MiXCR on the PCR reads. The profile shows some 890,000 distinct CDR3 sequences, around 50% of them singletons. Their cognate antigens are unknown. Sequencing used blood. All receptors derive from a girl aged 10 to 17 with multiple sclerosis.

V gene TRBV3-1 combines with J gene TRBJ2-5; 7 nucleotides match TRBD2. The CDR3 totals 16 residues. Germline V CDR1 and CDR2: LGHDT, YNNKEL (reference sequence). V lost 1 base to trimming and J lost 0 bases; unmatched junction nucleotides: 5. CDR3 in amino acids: CASSQVGTTYQETQYF. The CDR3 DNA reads TGTGCCAGCAGCCAAGTTGGGACTACCTACCAAGAGACCCAGTACTTC.

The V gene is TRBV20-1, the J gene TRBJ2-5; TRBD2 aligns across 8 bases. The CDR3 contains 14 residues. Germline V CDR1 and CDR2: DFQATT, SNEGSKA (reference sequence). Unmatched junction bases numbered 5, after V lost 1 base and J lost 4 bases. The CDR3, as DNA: TGCAGTGCTAGAGCTATAGCGGGGTCAGAGACCCAGTACTTC. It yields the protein CSARAIAGSETQYF.

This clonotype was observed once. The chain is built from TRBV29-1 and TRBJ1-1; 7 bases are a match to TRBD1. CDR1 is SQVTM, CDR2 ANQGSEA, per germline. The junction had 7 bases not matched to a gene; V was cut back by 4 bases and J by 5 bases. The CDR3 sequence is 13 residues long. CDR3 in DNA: TGCAGCGTTGGGCCGGGACAGAGGACTGAAGCTTTCTTT. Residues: CSVGPGQRTEAFF.

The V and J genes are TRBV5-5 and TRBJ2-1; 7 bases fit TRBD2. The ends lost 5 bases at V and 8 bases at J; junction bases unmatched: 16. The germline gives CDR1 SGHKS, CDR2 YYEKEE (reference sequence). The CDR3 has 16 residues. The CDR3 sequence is CASRLPGGGEGHEQFF. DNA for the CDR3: TGTGCCAGCAGGCTGCCTGGTGGGGGGGAGGGTCATGAGCAGTTCTTC.

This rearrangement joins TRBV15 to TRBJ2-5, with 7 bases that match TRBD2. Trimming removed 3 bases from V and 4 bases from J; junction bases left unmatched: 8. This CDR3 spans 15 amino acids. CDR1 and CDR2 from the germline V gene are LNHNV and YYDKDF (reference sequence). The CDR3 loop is CATSRELLATETQYF. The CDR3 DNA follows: TGTGCCACCAGCAGGGAATTACTAGCGACAGAGACCCAGTACTTC. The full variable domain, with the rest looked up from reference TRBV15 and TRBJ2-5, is DAMVIQNPRYQVTQFGKPVTLSCSQTLNHNVMYWYQQKSSQAPKLLFHYYDKDFNNEADTPDNFQSRRPNTSFCFLDIRSPGLGDTAMYLCATSRELLATETQYFGPGTRLLVL.

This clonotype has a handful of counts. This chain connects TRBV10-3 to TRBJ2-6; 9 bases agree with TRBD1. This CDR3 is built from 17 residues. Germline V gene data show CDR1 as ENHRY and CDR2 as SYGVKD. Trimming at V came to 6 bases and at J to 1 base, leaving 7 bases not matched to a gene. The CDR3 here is CAIRRDREVSGANVLTF. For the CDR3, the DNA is TGTGCCATCAGAAGGGACAGGGAGGTGTCTGGGGCCAACGTCCTGACTTTC.

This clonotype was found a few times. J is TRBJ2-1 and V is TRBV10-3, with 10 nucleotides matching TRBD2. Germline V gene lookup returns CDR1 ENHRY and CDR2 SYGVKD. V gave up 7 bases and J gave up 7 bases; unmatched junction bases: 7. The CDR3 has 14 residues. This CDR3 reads CAIKEAGGRNEQFF. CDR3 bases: TGTGCCATCAAGGAAGCGGGGGGGCGGAATGAGCAGTTCTTC.

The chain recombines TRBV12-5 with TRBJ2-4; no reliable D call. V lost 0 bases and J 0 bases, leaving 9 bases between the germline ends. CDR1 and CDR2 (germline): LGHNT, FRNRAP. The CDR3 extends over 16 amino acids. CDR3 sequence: CASGLVTGRAKNIQYF. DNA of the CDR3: TGTGCTAGTGGTTTGGTAACGGGCCGAGCCAAAAACATTCAGTACTTC.

CDR3 sequence reads: CASSLTSGSHTDTQYF. Written as DNA, the CDR3 is TGTGCCAGCAGCTTAACCAGTGGCTCTCACACAGATACGCAGTATTTT. The V call is TRBV7-3, the J call TRBJ2-3; D gene ambiguous. The germline CDR1 and CDR2 sequences are SGHTA and FQGTGA. V dropped 0 bases and J dropped 2 bases, with 12 bases sitting between them. CDR3 length: 16 residues.

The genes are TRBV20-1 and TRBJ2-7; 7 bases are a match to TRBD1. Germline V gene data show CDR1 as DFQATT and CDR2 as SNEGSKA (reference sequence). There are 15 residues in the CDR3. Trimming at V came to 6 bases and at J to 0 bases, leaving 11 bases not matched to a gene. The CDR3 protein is CSARSRTGASYEQYF. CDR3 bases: TGCAGTGCCAGGTCTCGGACAGGAGCCTCCTACGAGCAGTACTTC.

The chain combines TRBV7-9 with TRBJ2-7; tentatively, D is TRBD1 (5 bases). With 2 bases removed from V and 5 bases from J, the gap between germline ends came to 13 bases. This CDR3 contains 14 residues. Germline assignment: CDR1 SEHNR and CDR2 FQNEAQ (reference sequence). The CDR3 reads CASSLKGNVDEQYF. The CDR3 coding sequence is TGTGCCAGCAGCTTAAAGGGGAACGTAGACGAGCAGTACTTC.

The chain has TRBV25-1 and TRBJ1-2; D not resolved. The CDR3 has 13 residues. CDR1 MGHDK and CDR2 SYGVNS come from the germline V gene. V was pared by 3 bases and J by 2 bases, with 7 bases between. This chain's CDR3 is CASSDNSNYGYTF. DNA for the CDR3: TGTGCCAGCAGTGATAACAGCAACTATGGCTACACCTTC.

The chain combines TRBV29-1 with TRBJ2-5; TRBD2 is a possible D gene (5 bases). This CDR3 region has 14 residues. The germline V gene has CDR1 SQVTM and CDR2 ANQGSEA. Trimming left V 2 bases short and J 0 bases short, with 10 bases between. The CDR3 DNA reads TGCAGCGTTGAACTACTAGGATACCAAGAGACCCAGTACTTC. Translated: CSVELLGYQETQYF.

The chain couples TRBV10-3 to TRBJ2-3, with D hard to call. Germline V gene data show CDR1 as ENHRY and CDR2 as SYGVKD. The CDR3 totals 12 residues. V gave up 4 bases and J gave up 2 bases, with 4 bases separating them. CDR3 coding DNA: TGTGCCATCAGTGCACTCACAGATACGCAGTATTTT. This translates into CAISALTDTQYF.

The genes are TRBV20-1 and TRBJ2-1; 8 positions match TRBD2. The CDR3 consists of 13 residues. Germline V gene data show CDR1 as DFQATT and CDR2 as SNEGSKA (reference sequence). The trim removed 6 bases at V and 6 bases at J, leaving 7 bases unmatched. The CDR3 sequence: CSAGGLVINEQFF. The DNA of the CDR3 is TGCAGTGCGGGGGGACTAGTCATCAATGAGCAGTTCTTC.

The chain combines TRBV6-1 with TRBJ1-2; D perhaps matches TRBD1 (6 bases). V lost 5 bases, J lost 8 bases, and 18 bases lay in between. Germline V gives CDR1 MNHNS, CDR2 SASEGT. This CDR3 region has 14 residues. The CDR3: CASSRQATRGGYTF. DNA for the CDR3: TGTGCCAGCAGTAGACAGGCCACCCGGGGAGGCTACACCTTC.

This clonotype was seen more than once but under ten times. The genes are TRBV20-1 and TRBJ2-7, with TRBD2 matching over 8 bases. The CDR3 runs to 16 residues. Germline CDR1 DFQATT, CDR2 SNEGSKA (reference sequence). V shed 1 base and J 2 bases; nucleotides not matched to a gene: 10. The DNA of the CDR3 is TGCAGTGCTAGAGTAGGGGTAGCGGGAAGTACCTACGAGCAGTACTTC. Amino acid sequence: CSARVGVAGSTYEQYF.

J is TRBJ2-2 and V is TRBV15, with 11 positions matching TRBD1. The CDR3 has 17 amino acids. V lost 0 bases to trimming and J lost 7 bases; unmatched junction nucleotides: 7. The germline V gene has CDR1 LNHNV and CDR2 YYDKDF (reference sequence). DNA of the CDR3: TGTGCCACCAGCAGAGATTTTGGACAGGGGGCGGTCGGGGAGCTGTTTTTT. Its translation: CATSRDFGQGAVGELFF.

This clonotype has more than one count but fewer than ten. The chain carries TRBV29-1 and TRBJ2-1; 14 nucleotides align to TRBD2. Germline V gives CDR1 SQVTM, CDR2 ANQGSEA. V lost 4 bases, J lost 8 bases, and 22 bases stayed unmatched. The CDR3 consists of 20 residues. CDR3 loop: CSVGGGAGLAGALITHEQFF. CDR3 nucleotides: TGCAGCGTTGGAGGCGGGGCGGGACTAGCGGGAGCCCTTATCACACATGAGCAGTTCTTC.

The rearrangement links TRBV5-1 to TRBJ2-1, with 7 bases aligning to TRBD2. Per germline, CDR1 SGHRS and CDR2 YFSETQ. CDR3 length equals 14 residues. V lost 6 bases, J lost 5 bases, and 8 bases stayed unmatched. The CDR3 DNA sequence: TGCGCCAGCACAGGCGGGAGAGGGGACAATGAGCAGTTCTTC. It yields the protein CASTGGRGDNEQFF.

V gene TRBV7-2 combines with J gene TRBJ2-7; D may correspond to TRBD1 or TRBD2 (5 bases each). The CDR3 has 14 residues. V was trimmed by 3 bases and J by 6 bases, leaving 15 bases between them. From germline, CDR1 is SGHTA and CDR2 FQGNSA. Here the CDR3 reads CASSFNRGELEQYF. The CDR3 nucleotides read TGTGCCAGCAGCTTCAACCGGGGCGAACTCGAGCAGTACTTC.

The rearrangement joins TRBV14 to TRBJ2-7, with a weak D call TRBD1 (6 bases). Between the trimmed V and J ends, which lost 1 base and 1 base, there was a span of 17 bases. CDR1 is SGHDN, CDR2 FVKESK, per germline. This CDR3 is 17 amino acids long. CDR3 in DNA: TGTGCCAGCAGCCAAGGACCCCTCAGGGGTTCGTCCTACGAGCAGTACTTC. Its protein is CASSQGPLRGSSYEQYF.

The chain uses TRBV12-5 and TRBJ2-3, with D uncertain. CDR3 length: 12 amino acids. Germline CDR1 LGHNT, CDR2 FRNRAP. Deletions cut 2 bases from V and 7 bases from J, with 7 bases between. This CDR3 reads CASGLIAYTQYF. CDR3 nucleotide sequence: TGTGCTAGTGGTTTGATCGCCTATACGCAGTATTTT.

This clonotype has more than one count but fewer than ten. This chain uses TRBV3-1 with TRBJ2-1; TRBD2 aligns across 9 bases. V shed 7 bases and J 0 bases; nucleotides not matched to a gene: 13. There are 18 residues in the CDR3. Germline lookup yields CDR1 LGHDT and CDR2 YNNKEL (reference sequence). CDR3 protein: CASNKRGAAGSSYNEQFF. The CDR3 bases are TGTGCCAGCAACAAGCGGGGGGCCGCGGGCAGCTCCTACAATGAGCAGTTCTTC.

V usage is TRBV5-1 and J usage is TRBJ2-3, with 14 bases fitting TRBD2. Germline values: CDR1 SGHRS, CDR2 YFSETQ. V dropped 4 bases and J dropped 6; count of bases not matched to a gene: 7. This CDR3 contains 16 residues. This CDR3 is CASSMGLAGDPDTQYF. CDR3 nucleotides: TGCGCCAGCAGCATGGGACTAGCGGGAGATCCCGATACGCAGTATTTT.

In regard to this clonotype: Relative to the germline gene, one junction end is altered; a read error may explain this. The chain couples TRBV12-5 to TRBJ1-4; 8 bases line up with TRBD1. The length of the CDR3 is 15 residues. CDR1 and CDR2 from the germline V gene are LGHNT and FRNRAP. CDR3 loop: CASGDRGTLNEKRFF. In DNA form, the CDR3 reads TGTGCTAGTGGCGACAGGGGCACCCTTAATGAAAAACGGTTTTTT.

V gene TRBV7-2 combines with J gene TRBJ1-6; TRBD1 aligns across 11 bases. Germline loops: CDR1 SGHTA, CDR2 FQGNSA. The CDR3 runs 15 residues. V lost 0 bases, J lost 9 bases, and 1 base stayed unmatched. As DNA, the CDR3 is TGTGCCAGCAGCTTAGCGGGACAGGGGGGTTCACCCCTCCACTTT. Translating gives CASSLAGQGGSPLHF.

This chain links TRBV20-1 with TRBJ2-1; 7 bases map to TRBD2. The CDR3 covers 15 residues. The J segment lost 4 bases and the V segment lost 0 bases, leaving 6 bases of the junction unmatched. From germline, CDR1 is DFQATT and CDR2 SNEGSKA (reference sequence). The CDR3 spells CSARDWDYQYNEQFF. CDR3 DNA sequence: TGCAGTGCTAGAGATTGGGACTACCAATACAATGAGCAGTTCTTC.